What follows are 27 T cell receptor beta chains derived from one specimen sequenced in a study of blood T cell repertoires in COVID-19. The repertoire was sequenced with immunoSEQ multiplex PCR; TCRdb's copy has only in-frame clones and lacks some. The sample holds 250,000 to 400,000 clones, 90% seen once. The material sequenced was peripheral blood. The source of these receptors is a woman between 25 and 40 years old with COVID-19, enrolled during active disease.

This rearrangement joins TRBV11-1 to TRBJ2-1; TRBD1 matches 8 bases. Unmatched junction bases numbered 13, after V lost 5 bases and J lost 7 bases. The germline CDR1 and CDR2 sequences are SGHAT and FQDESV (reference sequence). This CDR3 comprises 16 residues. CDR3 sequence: CASSMMGQVVRNEQFF. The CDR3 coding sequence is TGTGCCAGCAGCATGATGGGACAGGTTGTAAGGAATGAGCAGTTCTTC.

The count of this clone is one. The CDR3, as DNA: TGTGCCAGCAGCTTAGGGGGGGATACAGCTTTCTTT. Translation: CASSLGGDTAFF. The rearrangement uses TRBV7-9 and TRBJ1-1, with a tentative D call TRBD1 (5 bases). The germline V and J ends were trimmed by 1 base and 10 bases, with 10 bases remaining between them. CDR3 size: 12 residues. In germline, CDR1 is SEHNR, CDR2 FQNEAQ (reference sequence).

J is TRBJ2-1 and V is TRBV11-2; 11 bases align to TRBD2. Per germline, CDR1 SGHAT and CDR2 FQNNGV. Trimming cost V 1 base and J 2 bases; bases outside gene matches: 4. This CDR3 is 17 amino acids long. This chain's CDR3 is CASSLGTSGPPYNEQFF. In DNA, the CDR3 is TGTGCCAGCAGCTTAGGGACTAGCGGGCCCCCCTACAATGAGCAGTTCTTC. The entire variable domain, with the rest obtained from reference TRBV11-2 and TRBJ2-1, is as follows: EAGVAQSPRYKIIEKRQSVAFWCNPISGHATLYWYQQILGQGPKLLIQFQNNGVVDDSQLPKDRFSAERLKGVDSTLKIQPAKLEDSAVYLCASSLGTSGPPYNEQFFGPGTRLTVL.

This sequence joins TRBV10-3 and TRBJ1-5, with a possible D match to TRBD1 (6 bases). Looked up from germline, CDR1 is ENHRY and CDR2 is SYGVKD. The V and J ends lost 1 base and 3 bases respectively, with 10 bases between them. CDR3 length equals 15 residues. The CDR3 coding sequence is TGTGCCATCAGTGAGTACAGGGCCGTCAATCAGCCCCAGCATTTT. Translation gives CAISEYRAVNQPQHF.

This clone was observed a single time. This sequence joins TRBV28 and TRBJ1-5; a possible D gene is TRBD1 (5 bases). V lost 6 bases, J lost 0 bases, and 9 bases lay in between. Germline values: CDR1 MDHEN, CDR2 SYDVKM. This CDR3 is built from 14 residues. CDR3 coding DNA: TGTGCCAGCAGGCTAGACAGTAGCAATCAGCCCCAGCATTTT. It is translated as CASRLDSSNQPQHF.

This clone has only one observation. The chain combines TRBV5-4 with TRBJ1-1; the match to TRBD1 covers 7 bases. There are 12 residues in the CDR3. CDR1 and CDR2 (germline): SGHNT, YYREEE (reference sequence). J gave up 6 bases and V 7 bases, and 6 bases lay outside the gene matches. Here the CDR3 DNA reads TGTGCCAGCGGCTCCAGGGGGGCTGAAGCTTTCTTT. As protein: CASGSRGAEAFF.

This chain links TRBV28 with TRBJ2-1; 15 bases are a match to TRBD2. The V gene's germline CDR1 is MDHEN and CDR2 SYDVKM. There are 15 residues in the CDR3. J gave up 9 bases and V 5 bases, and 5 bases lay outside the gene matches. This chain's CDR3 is CASSIPGLAGGEQFF. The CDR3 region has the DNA TGTGCCAGCAGTATCCCGGGACTAGCGGGAGGTGAGCAGTTCTTC.

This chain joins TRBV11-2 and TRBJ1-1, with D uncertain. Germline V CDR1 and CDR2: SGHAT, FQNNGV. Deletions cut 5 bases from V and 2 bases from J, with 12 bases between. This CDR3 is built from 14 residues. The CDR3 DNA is TGTGCCAGCAGCCCCCGGGAGGTCAACACTGAAGCTTTCTTT. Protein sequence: CASSPREVNTEAFF.

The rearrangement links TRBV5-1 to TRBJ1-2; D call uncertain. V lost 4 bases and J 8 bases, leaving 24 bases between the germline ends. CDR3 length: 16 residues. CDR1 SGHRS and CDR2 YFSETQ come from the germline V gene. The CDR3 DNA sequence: TGCGCCAGCAGCCCCTATAGGGAGGCAAACAATCAGGGCTACACCTTC. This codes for CASSPYREANNQGYTF.

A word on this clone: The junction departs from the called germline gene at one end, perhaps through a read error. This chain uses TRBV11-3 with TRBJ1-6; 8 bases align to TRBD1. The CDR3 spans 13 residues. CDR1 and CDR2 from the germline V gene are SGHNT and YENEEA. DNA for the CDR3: TGTGCCAGCAGCACGGACAGGGAATCACCCCCCCACTTT. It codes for CASSTDRESPPHF. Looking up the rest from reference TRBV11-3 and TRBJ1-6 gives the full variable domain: EAGVVQSPRYKIIEKKQPVAFWCNPISGHNTLYWYLQNLGQGPELLIRYENEEAVDDSQLPKDRFSAERLKGVDSTLKIQPAELGDSAVYLCASSTDRESPPHFGNGTRLTVT.

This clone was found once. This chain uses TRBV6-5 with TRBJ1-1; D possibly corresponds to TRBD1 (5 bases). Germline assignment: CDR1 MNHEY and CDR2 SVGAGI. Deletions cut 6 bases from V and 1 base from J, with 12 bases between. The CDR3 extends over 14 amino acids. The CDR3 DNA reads TGTGCCAGCAGGGAGGGGAGTGCGAACACTGAAGCTTTCTTT. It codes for CASREGSANTEAFF.

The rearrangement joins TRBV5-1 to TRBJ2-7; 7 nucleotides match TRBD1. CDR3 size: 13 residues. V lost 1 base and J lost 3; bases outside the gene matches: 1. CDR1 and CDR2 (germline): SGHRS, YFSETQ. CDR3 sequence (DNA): TGCGCCAGCAGCTTGCCAGGGGGCTACGAGCAGTACTTC. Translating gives CASSLPGGYEQYF.

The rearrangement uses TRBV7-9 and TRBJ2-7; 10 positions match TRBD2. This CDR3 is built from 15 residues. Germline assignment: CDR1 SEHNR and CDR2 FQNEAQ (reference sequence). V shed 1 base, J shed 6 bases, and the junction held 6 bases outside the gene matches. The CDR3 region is CASSLVPLAGVEQYF. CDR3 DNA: TGTGCCAGCAGCTTAGTTCCCCTAGCGGGAGTCGAGCAGTACTTC.

The CDR3 reads CASSVAGSGSQETQYF. CDR3 coding DNA: TGTGCCAGCAGCGTAGCCGGTAGCGGGAGCCAAGAGACCCAGTACTTC. This sequence joins TRBV9 and TRBJ2-5; TRBD2 agrees at 9 bases. J lost 1 base, V lost 0 bases, and 4 bases had no gene match. The CDR3 consists of 16 residues. The germline V gene has CDR1 SGDLS and CDR2 YYNGEE. The whole variable domain, filled in from reference TRBV9 and TRBJ2-5, reads DSGVTQTPKHLITATGQRVTLRCSPRSGDLSVYWYQQSLDQGLQFLIQYYNGEERAKGNILERFSAQQFPDLHSELNLSSLELGDSALYFCASSVAGSGSQETQYFGPGTRLLVL.

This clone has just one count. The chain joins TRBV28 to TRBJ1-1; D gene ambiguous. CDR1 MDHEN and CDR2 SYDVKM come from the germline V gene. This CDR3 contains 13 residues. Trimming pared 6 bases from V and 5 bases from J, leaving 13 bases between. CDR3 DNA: TGTGCCAGCAGGAAGCCGCTAGCGACTGAAGCTTTCTTT. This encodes CASRKPLATEAFF.

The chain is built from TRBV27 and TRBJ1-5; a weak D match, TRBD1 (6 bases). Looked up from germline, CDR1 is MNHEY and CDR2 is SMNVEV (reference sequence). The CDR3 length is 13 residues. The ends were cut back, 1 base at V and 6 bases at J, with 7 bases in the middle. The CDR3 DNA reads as TGTGCCAGCAGTTTATTACAGGGTCAGCCCCAGCATTTT. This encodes CASSLLQGQPQHF.

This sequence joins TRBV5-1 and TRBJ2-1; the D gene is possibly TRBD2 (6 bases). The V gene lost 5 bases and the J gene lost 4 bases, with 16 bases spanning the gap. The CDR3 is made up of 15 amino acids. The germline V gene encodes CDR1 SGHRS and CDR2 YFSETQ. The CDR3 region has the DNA TGCGCCAGCAGTAGCCGGGACTCTCTTTACAATGAGCAGTTCTTC. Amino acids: CASSSRDSLYNEQFF.

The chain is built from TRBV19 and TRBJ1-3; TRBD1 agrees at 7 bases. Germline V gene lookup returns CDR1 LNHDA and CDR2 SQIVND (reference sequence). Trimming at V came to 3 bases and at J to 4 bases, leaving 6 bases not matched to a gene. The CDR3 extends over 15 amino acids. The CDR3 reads CASSMTDRAGNTIYF. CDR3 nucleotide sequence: TGTGCCAGTAGTATGACCGACAGGGCCGGAAACACCATATATTTT.

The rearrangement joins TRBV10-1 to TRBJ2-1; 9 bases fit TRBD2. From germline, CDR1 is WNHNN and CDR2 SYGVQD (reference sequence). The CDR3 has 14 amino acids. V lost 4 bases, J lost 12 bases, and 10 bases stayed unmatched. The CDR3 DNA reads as TGCGCCAGCAGTGTAGTAGCGGGAGCTGCGGGGCAGTTCTTC. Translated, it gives CASSVVAGAAGQFF.

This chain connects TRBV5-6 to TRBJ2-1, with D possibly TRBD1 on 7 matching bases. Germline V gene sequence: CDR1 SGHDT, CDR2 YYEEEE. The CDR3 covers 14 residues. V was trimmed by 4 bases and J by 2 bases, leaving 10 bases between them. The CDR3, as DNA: TGTGCCAGCAGCGGAGGGACAGCCTACAATGAGCAGTTCTTC. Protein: CASSGGTAYNEQFF.

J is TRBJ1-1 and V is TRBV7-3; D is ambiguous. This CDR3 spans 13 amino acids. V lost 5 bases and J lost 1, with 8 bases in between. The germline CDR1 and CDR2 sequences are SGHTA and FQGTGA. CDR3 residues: CASSLTPNTEAFF. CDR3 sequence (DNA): TGTGCCAGCAGCCTCACTCCGAACACTGAAGCTTTCTTT. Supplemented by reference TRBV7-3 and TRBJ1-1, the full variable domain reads GAGVSQTPSNKVTEKGKYVELRCDPISGHTALYWYRQSLGQGPEFLIYFQGTGAADDSGLPNDRFFAVRPEGSVSTLKIQRTERGDSAVYLCASSLTPNTEAFFGQGTRLTVV.

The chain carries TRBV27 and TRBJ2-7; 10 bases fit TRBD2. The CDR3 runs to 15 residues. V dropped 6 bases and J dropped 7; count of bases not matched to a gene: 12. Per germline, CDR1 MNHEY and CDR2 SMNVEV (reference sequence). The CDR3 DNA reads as TGTGCCAGCAGCATCTCTAGCGGGAGTACGGAAGAGCAGTACTTC. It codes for CASSISSGSTEEQYF.

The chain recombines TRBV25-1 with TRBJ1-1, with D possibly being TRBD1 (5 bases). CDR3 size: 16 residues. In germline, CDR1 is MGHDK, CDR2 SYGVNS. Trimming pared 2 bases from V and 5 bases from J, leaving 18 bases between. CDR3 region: CASSEPSVGHRTEAFF. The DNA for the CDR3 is TGTGCCAGCAGTGAACCGTCGGTGGGTCACAGGACTGAAGCTTTCTTT.

The CDR3 sequence is CATSREASGANVLTF. The DNA for the CDR3 is TGTGCCACCAGCAGAGAAGCCTCTGGGGCCAACGTCCTGACTTTC. The chain employs TRBV15 and TRBJ2-6; the D is unclear. Germline assignment: CDR1 LNHNV and CDR2 YYDKDF (reference sequence). V was clipped by 0 bases and J by 0 bases, with 3 bases between them. The CDR3 sequence is 15 residues long.

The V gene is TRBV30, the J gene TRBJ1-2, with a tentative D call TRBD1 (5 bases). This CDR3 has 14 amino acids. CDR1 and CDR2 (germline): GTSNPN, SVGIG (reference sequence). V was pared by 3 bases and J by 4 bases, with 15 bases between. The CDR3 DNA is TGTGCCTGGAGGGAGGGGTCCCAAGGCTATGGCTACACCTTC. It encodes CAWREGSQGYGYTF.

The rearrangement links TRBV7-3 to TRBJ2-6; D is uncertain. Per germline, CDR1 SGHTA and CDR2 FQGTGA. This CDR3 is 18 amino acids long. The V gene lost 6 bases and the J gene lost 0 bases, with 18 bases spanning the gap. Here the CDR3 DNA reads TGTGCCAGCAGTCCGATAGCTCCCCTGGACTCTGGGGCCAACGTCCTGACTTTC. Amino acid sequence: CASSPIAPLDSGANVLTF. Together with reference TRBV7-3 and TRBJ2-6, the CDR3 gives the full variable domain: GAGVSQTPSNKVTEKGKYVELRCDPISGHTALYWYRQSLGQGPEFLIYFQGTGAADDSGLPNDRFFAVRPEGSVSTLKIQRTERGDSAVYLCASSPIAPLDSGANVLTFGAGSRLTVL.

In DNA form, the CDR3 reads TGTGCCAGCAGCGTCCTAACCTACGGGGAGCTGTTTTTT. Its translation: CASSVLTYGELFF. The chain links TRBV9 to TRBJ2-2, with D uncertain. Germline lookup yields CDR1 SGDLS and CDR2 YYNGEE. This CDR3 comprises 13 residues. The V and J ends lost 2 bases and 7 bases respectively, with 9 bases between them.